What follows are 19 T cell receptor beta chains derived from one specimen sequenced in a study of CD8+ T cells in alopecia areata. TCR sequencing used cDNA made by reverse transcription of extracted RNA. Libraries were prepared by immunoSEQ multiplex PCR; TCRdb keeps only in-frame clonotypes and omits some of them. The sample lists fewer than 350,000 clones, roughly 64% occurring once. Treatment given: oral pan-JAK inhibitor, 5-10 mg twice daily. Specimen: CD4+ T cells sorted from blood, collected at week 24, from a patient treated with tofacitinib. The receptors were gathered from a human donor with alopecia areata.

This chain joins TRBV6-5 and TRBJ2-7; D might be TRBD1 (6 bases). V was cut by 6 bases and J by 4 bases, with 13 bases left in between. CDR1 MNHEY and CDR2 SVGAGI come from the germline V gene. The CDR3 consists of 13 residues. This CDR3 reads CASSKGGSYEQYF. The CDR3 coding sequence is TGTGCCAGCAGCAAAGGGGGTTCTTACGAGCAGTACTTC.

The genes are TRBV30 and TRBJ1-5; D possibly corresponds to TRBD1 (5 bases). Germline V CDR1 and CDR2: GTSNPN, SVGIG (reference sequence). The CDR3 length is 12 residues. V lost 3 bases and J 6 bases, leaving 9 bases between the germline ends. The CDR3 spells CAWSPGGQPQHF. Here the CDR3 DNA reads TGTGCCTGGAGCCCTGGGGGTCAGCCCCAGCATTTT.

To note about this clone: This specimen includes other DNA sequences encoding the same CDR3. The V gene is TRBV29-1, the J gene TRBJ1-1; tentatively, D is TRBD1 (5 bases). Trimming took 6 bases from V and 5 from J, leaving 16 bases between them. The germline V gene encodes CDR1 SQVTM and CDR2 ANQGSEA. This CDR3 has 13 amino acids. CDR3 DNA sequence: TGCAGCGTCGAGGGCCAGGGTGGGACTGAAGCTTTCTTT. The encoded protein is CSVEGQGGTEAFF.

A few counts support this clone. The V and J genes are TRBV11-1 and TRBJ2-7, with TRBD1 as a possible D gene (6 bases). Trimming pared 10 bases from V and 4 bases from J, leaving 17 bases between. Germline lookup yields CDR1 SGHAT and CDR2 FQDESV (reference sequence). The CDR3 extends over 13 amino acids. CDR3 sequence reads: CATGQRLGYEQYF. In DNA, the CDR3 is TGTGCCACAGGACAGCGCCTGGGATACGAGCAGTACTTC.

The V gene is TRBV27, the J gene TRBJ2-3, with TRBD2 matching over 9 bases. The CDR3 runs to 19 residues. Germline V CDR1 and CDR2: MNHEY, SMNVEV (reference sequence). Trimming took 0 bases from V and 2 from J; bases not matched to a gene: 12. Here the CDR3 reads CASSLSPSGAGRLTDTQYF. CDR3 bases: TGTGCCAGCAGTTTATCTCCTAGCGGGGCTGGCCGACTCACAGATACGCAGTATTTT.

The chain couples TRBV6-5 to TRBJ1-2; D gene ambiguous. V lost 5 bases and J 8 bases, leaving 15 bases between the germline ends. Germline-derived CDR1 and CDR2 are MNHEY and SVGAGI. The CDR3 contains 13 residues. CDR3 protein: CASSAGRAVGYTF. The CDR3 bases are TGTGCCAGCAGTGCCGGACGGGCCGTCGGCTACACCTTC.

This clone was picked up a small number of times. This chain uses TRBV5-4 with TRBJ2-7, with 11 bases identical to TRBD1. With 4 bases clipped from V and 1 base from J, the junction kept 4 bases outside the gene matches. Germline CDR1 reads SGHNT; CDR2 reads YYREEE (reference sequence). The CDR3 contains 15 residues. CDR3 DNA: TGTGCCAGCAGCAGCGGACAGGGGGCTTCCTACGAGCAGTACTTC. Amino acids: CASSSGQGASYEQYF.

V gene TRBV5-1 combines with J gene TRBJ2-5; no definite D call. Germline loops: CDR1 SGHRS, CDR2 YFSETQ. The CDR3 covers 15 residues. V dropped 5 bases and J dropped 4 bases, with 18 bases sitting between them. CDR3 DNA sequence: TGCGCCAGCAGTTCAGGTTCACCCCGAGGAGAGACCCAGTACTTC. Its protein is CASSSGSPRGETQYF.

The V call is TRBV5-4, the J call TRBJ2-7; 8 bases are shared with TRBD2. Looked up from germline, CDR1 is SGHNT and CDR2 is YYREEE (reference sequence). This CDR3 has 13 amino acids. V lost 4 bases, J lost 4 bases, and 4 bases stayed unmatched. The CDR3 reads CASSPGGLYEQYF. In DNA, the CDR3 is TGTGCCAGCAGCCCGGGGGGGTTGTACGAGCAGTACTTC.

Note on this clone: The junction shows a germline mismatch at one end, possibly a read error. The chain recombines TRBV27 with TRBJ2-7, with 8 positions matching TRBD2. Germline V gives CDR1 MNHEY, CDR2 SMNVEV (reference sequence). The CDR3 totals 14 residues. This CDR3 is CASMVRGGSYEQYF. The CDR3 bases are TGTGCCAGCATGGTACGGGGGGGTTCCTACGAACAGTACTTC.

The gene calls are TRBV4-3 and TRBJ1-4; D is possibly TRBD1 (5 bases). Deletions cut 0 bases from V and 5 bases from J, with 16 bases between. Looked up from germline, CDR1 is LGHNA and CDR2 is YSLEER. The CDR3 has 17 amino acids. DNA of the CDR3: TGCGCCAGCAGCCAAGAACGCTGGAGGGGCCCAAATGAAAAACTGTTTTTT. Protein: CASSQERWRGPNEKLFF.

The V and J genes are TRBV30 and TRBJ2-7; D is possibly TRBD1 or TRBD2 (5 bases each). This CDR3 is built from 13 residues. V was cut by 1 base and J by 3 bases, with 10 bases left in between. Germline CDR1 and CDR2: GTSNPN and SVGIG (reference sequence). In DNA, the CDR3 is TGTGCCTGGAGTGCGGGACGGTACTACGAGCAGTACTTC. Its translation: CAWSAGRYYEQYF.

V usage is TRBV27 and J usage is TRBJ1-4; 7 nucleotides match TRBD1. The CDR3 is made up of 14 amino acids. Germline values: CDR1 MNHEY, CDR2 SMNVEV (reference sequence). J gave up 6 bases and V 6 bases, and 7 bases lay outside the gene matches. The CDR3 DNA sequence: TGTGCCAGCAGACCTCAGGGGGGGGATGAAAAACTGTTTTTT. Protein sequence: CASRPQGGDEKLFF.

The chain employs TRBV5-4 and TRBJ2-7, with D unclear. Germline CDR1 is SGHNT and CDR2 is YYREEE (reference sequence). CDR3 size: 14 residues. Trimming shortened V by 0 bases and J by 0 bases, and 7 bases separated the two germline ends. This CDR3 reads CASSLGQRSYEQYF. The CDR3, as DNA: TGTGCCAGCAGCTTGGGCCAGCGCTCCTACGAGCAGTACTTC.

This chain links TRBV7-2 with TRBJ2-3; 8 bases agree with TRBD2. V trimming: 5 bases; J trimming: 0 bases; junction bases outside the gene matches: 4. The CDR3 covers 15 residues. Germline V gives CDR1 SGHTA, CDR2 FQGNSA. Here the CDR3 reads CASSRRGDSTDTQYF. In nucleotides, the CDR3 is TGTGCCAGCAGCCGGCGGGGGGATAGCACAGATACGCAGTATTTT.

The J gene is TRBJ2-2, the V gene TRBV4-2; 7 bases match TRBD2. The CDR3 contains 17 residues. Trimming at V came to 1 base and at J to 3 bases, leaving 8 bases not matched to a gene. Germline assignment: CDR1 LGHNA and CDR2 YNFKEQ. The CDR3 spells CASSQAFGTTDTGELFF. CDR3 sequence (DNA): TGTGCCAGCAGCCAAGCTTTCGGGACTACAGACACCGGGGAGCTGTTTTTT.

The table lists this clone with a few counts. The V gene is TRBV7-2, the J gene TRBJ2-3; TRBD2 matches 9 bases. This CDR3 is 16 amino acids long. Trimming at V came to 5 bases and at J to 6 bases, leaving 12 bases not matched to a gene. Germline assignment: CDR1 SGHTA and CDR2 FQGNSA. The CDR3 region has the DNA TGTGCCAGCAGCCCCTATCTTGCGAGCGGGGGGGATACGCAGTATTTT. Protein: CASSPYLASGGDTQYF.

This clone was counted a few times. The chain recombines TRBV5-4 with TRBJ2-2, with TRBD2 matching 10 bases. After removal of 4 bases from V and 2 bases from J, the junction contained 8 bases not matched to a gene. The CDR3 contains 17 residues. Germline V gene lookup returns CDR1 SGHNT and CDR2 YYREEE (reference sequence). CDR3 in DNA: TGTGCCAGCAGCCGGAGAGCGGGGGGGCCAAACACCGGGGAGCTGTTTTTT. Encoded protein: CASSRRAGGPNTGELFF.

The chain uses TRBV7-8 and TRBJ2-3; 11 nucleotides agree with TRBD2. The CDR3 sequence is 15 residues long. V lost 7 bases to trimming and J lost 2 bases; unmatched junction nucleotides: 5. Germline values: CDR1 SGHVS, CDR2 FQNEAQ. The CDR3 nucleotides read TGTGCCAGCAAAGCTAGCGGGGGGATCACAGATACGCAGTATTTT. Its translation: CASKASGGITDTQYF. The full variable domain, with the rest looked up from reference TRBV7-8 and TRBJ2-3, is GAGVSQSPRYKVAKRGQDVALRCDPISGHVSLFWYQQALGQGPEFLTYFQNEAQLDKSGLPSDRFFAERPEGSVSTLKIQRTQQEDSAVYLCASKASGGITDTQYFGPGTRLTVL.